The T cell receptor beta chain described here comes from a study of shared clonotypes between healthy human individuals (dated by TCRdb to 2020 to 2022). Turning to the overall study: The cohort comprised a couple of women and three men aged 18 to 49 years. For each donor, three plates each were used for CD4 naive and CD4 memory, two plates were used for CD8 naive, and one plate was used for CD8 memory. Blood TCR repertoires of about 5 healthy adults were deeply sequenced to estimate repertoire size and the extent of clonotype sharing between individuals. To increase sequencing depth and limit assay-specific biases, different laboratories used diverse techniques to prepare libraries and sequence TCR repertoires. Per donor, leukapheresis produced somewhere between about 0.9 and 9.5 billion PBMCs. General conclusions and limits of the study: Even with the large sequencing depth, rarefaction of the sorted-subset datasets indicated that sequencing was incomplete. Clonotypes shared by all four sorted-subset donors showed higher generation probabilities than non-shared clonotypes. The genetic and exposure-history diversity represented was limited by the small number of donors. Pairwise subsampling indicated that sequencing depth was expected to affect the degree of clonotype sharing among donors. Sampling was limited to blood, and TCR repertoires in tissue likely differ from TCR repertoires in blood. Larger estimated clonotype richness was generally found for naive subsets than for memory subsets. Across four donors, around 5% of naive CD4, more than 3% of naive CD8, 2.3% of memory CD4, and under 0.45% of memory CD8 clonotypes were shared.

TCR CDR3 regions were amplified from genomic DNA by multiplex PCR using the deep immunoSEQ assay. Extracted genomic DNA from each cell subset was spread evenly across all wells of several immunoSEQ 96-well plates, with each plate serving as a replicate. For sorted subsets, about 220 ng of genomic DNA, equivalent to 30,000 or so T cell genomes, went into each replicate PCR. The purified libraries were quantified using a Qubit 3.0 fluorometer, sized with a Bioanalyzer 2100, and then quantified again using the KAPA Library Quantification kit. Every immunoSEQ 96-well plate was sequenced on a separate single-read 150-cycle Illumina NextSeq 550 flow cell. The published analysis was carried out like this. Because the immunoSEQ output included only junctional sequences and no quality scores, the filtering could not be the same as the filtering used for full-length reads. To assign V/J genes and CDR3, sequences were annotated using PyIR, a Python wrapper for IgBLAST v1.9, with IMGT germline references. Reads were removed for weak V/J assignments (E-value above 1e-6), missing CDR3, stop codons, out-of-frame junctions, or ambiguous translated residues. A V3J clonotype was defined by an identical inferred V gene, J gene, and CDR3 amino acid sequence. Percentage overlap between repertoires was calculated by dividing the number of shared unique clonotypes by the size of the smaller repertoire. RTK rarefaction, the Chao1 estimator, and Recon v2.1 estimates of unobserved clonotypes were used to assess repertoire richness. OLGA was used to compute generation probabilities for all TCRbeta clonotypes that the gDNA method yielded from a handful of donors. Imported from immuneACCESS, the table was reduced by TCRdb to in-frame sequences with V and J called. These copies leave out some clones; in studies compared against another copy, an unresolved V gene accounts for under half, and the cause of the remainder is not known. V, J and clone size reflect that table, while D and trimming were determined from the DNA. The table for this sample lists about 1 million clones; 75% of them were counted only once. The top ten hold about 1.5% of the sample.

The CDR3, cysteine through phenylalanine, is 14 amino acids long. Of all the DNA, just the CDR3 is kept, 42 bases in frame from base 1. Taken from the germline V gene, the CDR1 and CDR2 loops are SGHTA and FQGNSA. V is cut by 1 base and J by 10 bases, and the space between the germline ends is 11 bases. Comments on this clone: Its antigen is still unknown. Within one base of it there is no much larger clone, and no base qualities were kept.

The donors were healthy, HIV-negative adults with no recently reported acute infections or vaccinations. Only Caucasian adults living in Nashville, Tennessee, USA were represented among the donors. CD4+ T cells were enriched through magnetic negative selection, after which naive cells were positively selected on CD45RA and the remaining negative fraction served as the memory subset. Blood was obtained by leukapheresis, after which PBMCs were separated by Ficoll-Histopaque density gradient centrifugation and cryopreserved in liquid nitrogen vapor phase. Analytical flow cytometry was used to check the purity and quantity of every magnetically sorted T cell population. Each sorted fraction had its genomic DNA isolated and then quantified by UV absorbance on a Nanodrop 2000c.

Recombination joined TRBV7-2 with TRBJ1-6; the D gene cannot be named for sure. This clonotype was obtained from a man aged 18 to 35 in good health. Sequencing input: memory CD4+ T cells sorted from blood. This specimen's cell subset or site label, per the study, means: CD45RA-negative fraction. The DNA reads as follows: TGTGCCAGCAGCTTAGAGAGGAGTAAGTCACCCCTCCACTTT. Its coded protein is CASSLERSKSPLHF.